The 4 T cell receptor beta chains in this list originate from one sample, sequenced in a study of T cells in Graves' hyperthyroidism and ophthalmopathy. RNA transcripts yielded amplified TCR beta CDR3 regions. Researchers ran a first-round RT-PCR on the TCR CDR3 using the HTBI primer set. One entry per CDR3 protein results from TCRdb running MiXCR on the multiplex PCR reads. The repertoire holds 730,000 or so distinct CDR3 sequences, with around 20% as singletons. The sample consisted of blood. These receptors came from a woman aged 50 to 60 with Graves' hyperthyroidism that later progressed to Graves' ophthalmopathy.

This clonotype was recorded a few times. CDR3 loop: CASSQDSWERGQLVDTQYF. The CDR3 nucleotides are TGTGCCAGCAGCCAAGATTCCTGGGAGCGGGGGCAGCTAGTAGATACGCAGTATTTT. This rearrangement joins TRBV3-1 to TRBJ2-3; 8 bases are shared with TRBD2. The CDR3 spans 19 residues. V was pared by 0 bases and J by 5 bases, with 16 bases of the junction left unmatched. Germline values: CDR1 LGHDT, CDR2 YNNKEL (reference sequence).

This clonotype occurred a few times. Here the CDR3 DNA reads TGCGCCAGCAGCCAAAACCCGGGACTAGCGGGGGGGACCGGGGAGCTGTTTTTT. Translated, it gives CASSQNPGLAGGTGELFF. This sequence joins TRBV4-1 and TRBJ2-2; the match to TRBD2 covers 16 bases. This CDR3 region has 18 residues. V gave up 2 bases and J gave up 5 bases; unmatched junction bases: 5. Germline V gene sequence: CDR1 MGHRA, CDR2 YSYEKL.

This clonotype was counted between two and nine times. The chain carries TRBV7-3 and TRBJ2-1, with D possibly being TRBD1 (6 bases). The germline V and J ends were trimmed by 5 bases and 8 bases, with 16 bases remaining between them. In germline, CDR1 is SGHTA, CDR2 FQGTGA. This CDR3 comprises 14 residues. The CDR3 is CASSPLPGVYEQFF. CDR3 in DNA: TGTGCCAGCAGCCCCCTGCCAGGGGTTTATGAGCAGTTCTTC.

This clonotype was seen at least ten times. The J gene is TRBJ1-4, the V gene TRBV20-1; D is ambiguous. With 0 bases removed from V and 8 bases from J, the gap between germline ends came to 13 bases. Germline CDR1 reads DFQATT; CDR2 reads SNEGSKA (reference sequence). This CDR3 is 14 amino acids long. In DNA, the CDR3 is TGCAGTGCTAGAGATGACCTACCGGGCGAAAAACTGTTTTTT. Translated, it gives CSARDDLPGEKLFF.